Shown below are 21 T cell receptor beta chains from a single sample sequenced in a study of T cell responses to AZD1222 COVID-19 vaccine. The table came from immunoSEQ multiplex PCR; TCRdb's copy has only in-frame clones and leaves some out. The sample lists around 130,000 clones; 90% to 95% were seen once. The starting material was peripheral blood, obtained on day 0 of AZD1222 vaccination. The receptor source for this set is an adult in good health.

This clone was seen only once. The gene calls are TRBV7-9 and TRBJ1-4; no firm D call. This CDR3 has 12 amino acids. The V gene's germline CDR1 is SEHNR and CDR2 FQNEAQ (reference sequence). V lost 1 base, J lost 13 bases, and 10 bases lay in between. The CDR3, as DNA: TGTGCCAGCAGCTTAGGGGAGACTGGACTGTTTTTT. Translation: CASSLGETGLFF.

This sequence joins TRBV7-2 and TRBJ2-5, with 10 bases identical to TRBD2. The CDR3 has 15 residues. V gave up 3 bases and J gave up 4 bases; unmatched junction bases: 5. In germline, CDR1 is SGHTA, CDR2 FQGNSA. CDR3 sequence reads: CASSFLAGVAETQYF. As DNA, the CDR3 is TGTGCCAGCAGCTTCCTAGCGGGAGTAGCAGAGACCCAGTACTTC. Using reference TRBV7-2 and TRBJ2-5 for the parts outside the CDR3, the full variable domain is GAGVSQSPSNKVTEKGKDVELRCDPISGHTALYWYRQSLGQGLEFLIYFQGNSAPDKSGLPSDRFSAERTGGSVSTLTIQRTQQEDSAVYLCASSFLAGVAETQYFGPGTRLLVL.

This rearrangement joins TRBV29-1 to TRBJ1-2; TRBD1 matches 10 bases. The J segment lost 7 bases and the V segment lost 0 bases, leaving 5 bases of the junction unmatched. The CDR3 is 14 residues long. CDR1 and CDR2 (germline): SQVTM, ANQGSEA. CDR3 nucleotides: TGCAGCGTTGAAGATTTGGGGACAGGGGTTGGCTACACCTTC. It is translated as CSVEDLGTGVGYTF.

J is TRBJ1-1 and V is TRBV24-1; the match to TRBD1 covers 9 bases. V was clipped by 4 bases and J by 1 base; unmatched bases: 3. The CDR3 runs 15 residues. The germline V gene has CDR1 KGHDR and CDR2 SFDVKD. The CDR3 DNA follows: TGTGCCACCAGTGACCACAGGGGGCCGAACACTGAAGCTTTCTTT. As protein: CATSDHRGPNTEAFF.

The rearrangement joins TRBV11-2 to TRBJ2-1, with D unresolved. V was clipped by 0 bases and J by 11 bases, with 14 bases between them. Germline V CDR1 and CDR2: SGHAT, FQNNGV. CDR3 length: 14 amino acids. The CDR3 DNA reads as TGTGCCAGCAGCTTAGATTGGGCCGCCGGTCAGCAGTTCTTC. It translates to CASSLDWAAGQQFF.

This clone showed up just once. The rearrangement links TRBV27 to TRBJ1-4; no reliable D call. The CDR3 consists of 12 residues. CDR1 is MNHEY, CDR2 SMNVEV, per germline (reference sequence). Trimming stripped 6 bases from V and 1 base from J, with 3 bases between. CDR3 nucleotides: TGTGCCAGCAGGCAAACTAATGAAAAACTGTTTTTT. Translated, it gives CASRQTNEKLFF.

The chain employs TRBV4-3 and TRBJ2-7, with a tentative D call TRBD2 (6 bases). There are 14 residues in the CDR3. Germline V gene sequence: CDR1 LGHNA, CDR2 YSLEER. V was pared by 0 bases and J by 4 bases, with 10 bases between. The CDR3 DNA follows: TGCGCCAGCAGCCAAGAGGCAGGGAGGTACGAGCAGTACTTC. This codes for CASSQEAGRYEQYF.

This clone was seen a single time. This chain links TRBV27 with TRBJ1-1; 8 nucleotides line up with TRBD1. With V trimmed by 2 bases and J by 4 bases, 3 bases remained unmatched. This CDR3 contains 14 residues. CDR1 and CDR2 from the germline V gene are MNHEY and SMNVEV (reference sequence). The CDR3 nucleotides are TGTGCCAGCAGTTTAGGACAGGGCGTCACTGAAGCTTTCTTT. Translating gives CASSLGQGVTEAFF.

The V and J genes are TRBV28 and TRBJ2-7, with D perhaps matching TRBD2 (6 bases). The germline V gene has CDR1 MDHEN and CDR2 SYDVKM. CDR3 length equals 13 residues. The germline V and J ends were trimmed by 5 bases and 2 bases, with 10 bases remaining between them. DNA of the CDR3: TGTGCCAGCAGTGACGGGGGAACCTACGAGCAGTACTTC. Translation: CASSDGGTYEQYF.

This chain links TRBV11-2 with TRBJ2-7, with a possible D match to TRBD2 (6 bases). Trimming left V 3 bases short and J 3 bases short, with 9 bases between. The germline V gene has CDR1 SGHAT and CDR2 FQNNGV. The CDR3 length is 13 residues. The CDR3 loop reads CASSFMRGYEQYF. The DNA of the CDR3 is TGTGCCAGCAGCTTTATGCGGGGCTACGAGCAGTACTTC.

This clone was seen only a few times. The chain recombines TRBV18 with TRBJ2-5, with TRBD2 matching 8 bases. V trimming: 4 bases; J trimming: 1 base; junction bases outside the gene matches: 2. The CDR3 extends over 14 amino acids. CDR1 and CDR2 (germline): KGHSH, LQKENI. CDR3 region: CASSRGLAQETQYF. The CDR3 region has the DNA TGTGCCAGCTCACGCGGACTAGCCCAAGAGACCCAGTACTTC.

The gene calls are TRBV27 and TRBJ2-1, with D unresolved. The V and J ends lost 6 bases and 0 bases respectively, with 15 bases between them. This CDR3 is built from 16 residues. Looked up from germline, CDR1 is MNHEY and CDR2 is SMNVEV (reference sequence). CDR3: CASSPLRVSSYNEQFF. In DNA, the CDR3 is TGTGCCAGCAGCCCCCTCCGGGTAAGCTCCTACAATGAGCAGTTCTTC.

The chain joins TRBV7-9 to TRBJ1-2, with unresolved D. Germline V CDR1 and CDR2: SEHNR, FQNEAQ (reference sequence). V was clipped by 4 bases and J by 8 bases, with 11 bases between them. This CDR3 spans 12 amino acids. CDR3 residues: CASSSRRTGYTF. DNA of the CDR3: TGTGCCAGCAGCTCTCGGCGCACAGGCTACACCTTC.

V gene TRBV9 combines with J gene TRBJ1-1, with a tentative D call TRBD1 (5 bases). V gave up 7 bases and J gave up 4 bases, with 8 bases separating them. From germline, CDR1 is SGDLS and CDR2 YYNGEE. The CDR3 is 11 amino acids. CDR3: CASGGFTEAFF. CDR3 DNA: TGTGCCAGCGGGGGGTTCACTGAAGCTTTCTTT.

There are a few counts of this clone. This rearrangement joins TRBV9 to TRBJ2-1, with D uncertain. There are 15 residues in the CDR3. CDR1 SGDLS and CDR2 YYNGEE come from the germline V gene. Trimming took off 2 bases at V and 2 bases at J, with 11 bases between the two ends. The chain's CDR3 is CASSVFSEPYNEQFF. CDR3 DNA: TGTGCCAGCAGCGTTTTTTCGGAACCCTACAATGAGCAGTTCTTC.

The chain employs TRBV6-2 or TRBV6-3 and TRBJ2-1; no definite D call. The V gene lost 0 bases and the J gene lost 15 bases, with 9 bases spanning the gap. Germline loops: CDR1 MNHEY, CDR2 SVGEGT. The CDR3 has 11 amino acids. The CDR3 is CASSYSSIWFF. Here the CDR3 DNA reads TGTGCCAGCAGTTACTCCTCCATCTGGTTCTTC.

This chain connects TRBV9 to TRBJ2-2, with D unresolved. The V end was cut by 5 bases, the J end by 3 bases, with 11 bases between. CDR1 is SGDLS, CDR2 YYNGEE, per germline. The length of the CDR3 is 14 residues. Here the CDR3 DNA reads TGTGCCAGCAGTACGGGCCGAGACACCGGGGAGCTGTTTTTT. Translating it yields CASSTGRDTGELFF.

This sequence joins TRBV27 and TRBJ1-6; a weak D match, TRBD1 (5 bases). CDR1 and CDR2 (germline): MNHEY, SMNVEV (reference sequence). V was trimmed by 4 bases and J by 7 bases, leaving 14 bases between them. The CDR3 runs 15 residues. The CDR3 DNA follows: TGTGCCAGCAGTTCCTCCGGGACGGTGAATTCACCCCTCCACTTT. As protein: CASSSSGTVNSPLHF.

This clone was recorded once. The chain uses TRBV7-2 and TRBJ1-3, with D unclear. CDR1 is SGHTA and CDR2 is FQGNSA in the germline V gene. The CDR3 is 13 residues long. V was cut by 0 bases and J by 8 bases, with 8 bases left in between. CDR3 amino acids: CASSLARDHTIYF. CDR3 coding DNA: TGTGCCAGCAGCTTAGCTAGGGATCACACCATATATTTT. The variable domain in full, completed from reference TRBV7-2 and TRBJ1-3, reads GAGVSQSPSNKVTEKGKDVELRCDPISGHTALYWYRQSLGQGLEFLIYFQGNSAPDKSGLPSDRFSAERTGGSVSTLTIQRTQQEDSAVYLCASSLARDHTIYFGEGSWLTVV.

A single count supports this clone. V usage is TRBV2 and J usage is TRBJ1-6; possible D gene TRBD1, 6 bases. The CDR3 has 15 residues. V lost 11 bases and J lost 4, with 18 bases in between. CDR1 is SNHLY, CDR2 FYNNEI, per germline. CDR3 sequence reads: CAGSPGQVYNSPLHF. CDR3 nucleotides: TGTGCCGGATCGCCGGGACAAGTGTATAATTCACCCCTCCACTTT. Drawing the rest from reference TRBV2 and TRBJ1-6, the complete variable domain is EPEVTQTPSHQVTQMGQEVILRCVPISNHLYFYWYRQILGQKVEFLVSFYNNEISEKSEIFDDQFSVERPDGSNFTLKIRSTKLEDSAMYFCAGSPGQVYNSPLHFGNGTRLTVT.

The J gene is TRBJ1-2, the V gene TRBV3-1 (or the pseudogene TRBV3-2); no firm D call. V was pared by 0 bases and J by 4 bases, with 9 bases between. The length of the CDR3 is 14 residues. The germline V gene has CDR1 LGHDT and CDR2 YNNKEL (reference sequence). CDR3 region: CASSQDPHTYGYTF. CDR3 bases: TGTGCCAGCAGCCAAGATCCCCACACCTATGGCTACACCTTC.